The present entry profiles one T cell receptor (beta chain) with its context. Antigen: not known. The data derive from a study of cytomegalovirus exposure and HLA in healthy donors. Findings and limits, study-wide: Earlier results showed most TCR beta V segments being productive about 87% or about 30% of the time. The authors later found HLA-associated TCR beta chains more clonally expanded than equally common others. There were some 150 TCR beta chains listed as cytomegalovirus-associated.

13 Jbeta primers and 60 Vbeta primers were used for the PCR. Libraries were prepared by immunoSEQ multiplex PCR; TCRdb keeps only in-frame clonotypes and omits some of them. The table records around 180,000 clones, approximately 84% of them present only once. Sequenced: PBMCs. This clonotype originated in a girl aged 10-17 years in good health and CMV-seropositive.

CDR3 nucleotides: TGTGCCAGCAGTGAAGGCAGGGTCTACGAGCAGTACTTC. Protein: CASSEGRVYEQYF. The chain combines TRBV25-1 with TRBJ2-7, with TRBD1 as a possible D gene (5 bases). This CDR3 contains 13 residues. Germline CDR1 reads MGHDK; CDR2 reads SYGVNS. V shed 2 bases and J shed 3 bases, with 8 bases lying between them.